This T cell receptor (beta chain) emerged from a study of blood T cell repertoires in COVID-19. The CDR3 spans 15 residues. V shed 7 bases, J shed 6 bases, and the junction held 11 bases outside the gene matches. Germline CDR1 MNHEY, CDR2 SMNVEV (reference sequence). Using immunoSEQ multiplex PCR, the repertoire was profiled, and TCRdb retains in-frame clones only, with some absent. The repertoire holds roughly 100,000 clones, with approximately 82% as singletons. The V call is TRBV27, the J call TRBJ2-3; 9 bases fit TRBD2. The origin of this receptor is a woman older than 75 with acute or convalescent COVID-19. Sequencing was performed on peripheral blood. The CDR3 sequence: CASTPAGGPVDTQYF. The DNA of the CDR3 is TGTGCCAGCACCCCCGCGGGAGGGCCGGTGGATACGCAGTATTTT.